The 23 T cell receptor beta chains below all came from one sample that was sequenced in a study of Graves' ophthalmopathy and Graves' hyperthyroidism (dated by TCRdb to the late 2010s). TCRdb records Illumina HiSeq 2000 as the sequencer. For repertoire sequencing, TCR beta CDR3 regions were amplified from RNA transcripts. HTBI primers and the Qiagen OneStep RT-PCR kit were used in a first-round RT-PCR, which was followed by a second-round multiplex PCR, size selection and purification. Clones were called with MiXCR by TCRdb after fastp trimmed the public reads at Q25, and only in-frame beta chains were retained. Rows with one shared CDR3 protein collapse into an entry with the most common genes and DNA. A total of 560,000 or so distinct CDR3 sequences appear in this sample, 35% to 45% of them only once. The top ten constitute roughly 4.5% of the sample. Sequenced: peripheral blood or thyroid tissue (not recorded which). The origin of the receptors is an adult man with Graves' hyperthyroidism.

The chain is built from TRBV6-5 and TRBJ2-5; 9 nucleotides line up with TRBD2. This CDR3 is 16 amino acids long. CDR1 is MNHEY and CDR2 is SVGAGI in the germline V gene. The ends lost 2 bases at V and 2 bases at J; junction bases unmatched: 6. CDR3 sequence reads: CASSYRAGGPQETQYF. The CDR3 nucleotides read TGTGCCAGCAGTTACAGAGCGGGAGGTCCACAAGAGACCCAGTACTTC.

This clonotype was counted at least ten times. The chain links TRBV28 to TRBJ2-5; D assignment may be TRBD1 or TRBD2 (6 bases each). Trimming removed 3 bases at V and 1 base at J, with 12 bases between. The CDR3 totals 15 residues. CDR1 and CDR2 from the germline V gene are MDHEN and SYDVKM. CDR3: CASSFGGRTQETQYF. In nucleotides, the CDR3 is TGTGCCAGCAGTTTTGGGGGGCGGACCCAAGAGACCCAGTACTTC.

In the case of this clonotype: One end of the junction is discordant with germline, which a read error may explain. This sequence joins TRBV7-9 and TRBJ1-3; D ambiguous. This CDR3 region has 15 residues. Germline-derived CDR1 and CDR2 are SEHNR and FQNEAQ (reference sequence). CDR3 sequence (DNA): TGTGCCAGCAGTTATCTCCTAAACTCTGGAAACACCATTTATTTT. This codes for CASSYLLNSGNTIYF.

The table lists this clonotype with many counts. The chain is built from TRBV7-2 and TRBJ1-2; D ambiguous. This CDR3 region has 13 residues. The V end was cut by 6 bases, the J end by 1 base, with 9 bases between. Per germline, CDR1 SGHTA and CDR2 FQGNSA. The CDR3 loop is CASSTPSNYGYTF. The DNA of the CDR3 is TGTGCCAGCAGTACGCCTAGTAACTATGGCTACACCTTC.

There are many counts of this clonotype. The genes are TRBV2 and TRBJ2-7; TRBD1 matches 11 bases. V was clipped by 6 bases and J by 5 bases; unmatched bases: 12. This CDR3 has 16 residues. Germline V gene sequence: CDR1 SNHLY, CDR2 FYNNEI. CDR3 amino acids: CASRLGQGAFLDEQYF. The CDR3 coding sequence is TGTGCCAGCAGGCTAGGACAGGGGGCTTTTTTAGACGAGCAGTACTTC.

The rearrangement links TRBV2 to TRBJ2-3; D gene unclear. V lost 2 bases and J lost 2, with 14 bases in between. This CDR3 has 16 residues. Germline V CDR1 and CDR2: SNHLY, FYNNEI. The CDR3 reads CASSENSAAFTDTQYF. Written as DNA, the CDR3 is TGTGCCAGCAGTGAAAACTCCGCCGCTTTCACAGATACGCAGTATTTT.

The CDR3 sequence: CASSYSRTGIHYGYTF. The CDR3 region has the DNA TGTGCCAGCAGTTACTCACGGACAGGGATTCACTATGGCTACACCTTC. The genes are TRBV7-9 and TRBJ1-2; TRBD1 agrees at 8 bases. Germline V gives CDR1 SEHNR, CDR2 FQNEAQ (reference sequence). This CDR3 contains 16 residues. The J segment lost 3 bases and the V segment lost 6 bases, leaving 12 bases of the junction unmatched. Complete variable domain (other parts from reference TRBV7-9 and TRBJ1-2): DTGVSQNPRHKITKRGQNVTFRCDPISEHNRLYWYRQTLGQGPEFLTYFQNEAQLEKSRLLSDRFSAERPKGSFSTLEIQRTEQGDSAMYLCASSYSRTGIHYGYTFGSGTRLTVV.

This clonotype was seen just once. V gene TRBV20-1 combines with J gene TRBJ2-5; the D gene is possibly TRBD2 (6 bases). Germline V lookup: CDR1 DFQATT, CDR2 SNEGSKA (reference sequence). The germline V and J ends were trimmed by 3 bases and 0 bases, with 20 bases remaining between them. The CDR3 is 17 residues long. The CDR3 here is CSASPGGATDYQETQYF. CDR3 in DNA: TGCAGTGCTAGTCCCGGGGGAGCCACAGATTACCAAGAGACCCAGTACTTC.

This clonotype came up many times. CDR3 in DNA: TGTGCCAGTACAGCCCGGGGCAGCTCTGGGGCCAACGTCCTGACTTTC. Amino acids: CASTARGSSGANVLTF. This chain links TRBV19 with TRBJ2-6, with D perhaps matching TRBD1 or TRBD2 (5 bases each). Germline-derived CDR1 and CDR2 are LNHDA and SQIVND (reference sequence). This CDR3 has 16 amino acids. V lost 7 bases, J lost 0 bases, and 13 bases lay in between.

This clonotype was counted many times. CDR3 sequence reads: CASSLIGLTEAFF. CDR3 DNA sequence: TGTGCCAGCAGTTTAATTGGCCTCACTGAAGCTTTCTTT. The V gene is TRBV12-3 or TRBV12-4, the J gene TRBJ1-1; D not certain. The CDR3 runs to 13 residues. The ends were cut back, 2 bases at V and 4 bases at J, with 8 bases in the middle.

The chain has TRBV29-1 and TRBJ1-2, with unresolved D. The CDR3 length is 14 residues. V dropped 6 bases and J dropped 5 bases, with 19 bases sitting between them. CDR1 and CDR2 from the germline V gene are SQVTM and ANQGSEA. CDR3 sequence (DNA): TGCAGCGTAGCCGGAGCGGACGCCGGGTATGGCTACACCTTC. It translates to CSVAGADAGYGYTF.

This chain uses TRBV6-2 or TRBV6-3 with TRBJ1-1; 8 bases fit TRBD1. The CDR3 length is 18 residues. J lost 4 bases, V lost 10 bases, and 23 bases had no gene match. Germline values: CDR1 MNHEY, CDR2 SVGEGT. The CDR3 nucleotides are TGTGCCACCGCAGTCCGCGGCAGGGGGCAACGACTGAGCACTGAAGCTTTCTTT. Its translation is CATAVRGRGQRLSTEAFF.

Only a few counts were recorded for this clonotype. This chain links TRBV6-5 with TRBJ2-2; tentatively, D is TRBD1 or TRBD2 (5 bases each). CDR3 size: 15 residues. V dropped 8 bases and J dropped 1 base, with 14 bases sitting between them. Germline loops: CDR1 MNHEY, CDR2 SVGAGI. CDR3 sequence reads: CASASEGWNTGELFF. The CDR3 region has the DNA TGTGCCAGCGCCAGCGAGGGGTGGAACACCGGGGAGCTGTTTTTT.

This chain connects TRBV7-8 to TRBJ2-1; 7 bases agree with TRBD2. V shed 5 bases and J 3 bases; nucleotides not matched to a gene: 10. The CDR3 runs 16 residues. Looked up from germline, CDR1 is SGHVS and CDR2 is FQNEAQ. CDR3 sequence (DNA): TGTGCCAGCAGCCCTATGCGGGAGATTGGCTACAATGAGCAGTTCTTC. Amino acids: CASSPMREIGYNEQFF.

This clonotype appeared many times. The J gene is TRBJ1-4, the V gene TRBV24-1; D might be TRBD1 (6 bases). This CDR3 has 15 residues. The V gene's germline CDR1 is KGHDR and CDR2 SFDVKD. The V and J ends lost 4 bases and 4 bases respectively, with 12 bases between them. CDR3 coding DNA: TGTGCCACCAGTGACCCGGGACAAGATAATGAAAAACTGTTTTTT. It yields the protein CATSDPGQDNEKLFF.

In DNA, the CDR3 is TGTGCCAGCAGCTTAAAGGTCGGACTAGCGTTTAACACCGGGGAGCTGTTTTTT. Protein: CASSLKVGLAFNTGELFF. This sequence joins TRBV11-2 and TRBJ2-2, with 9 bases matching TRBD2. Germline values: CDR1 SGHAT, CDR2 FQNNGV. With V trimmed by 2 bases and J by 2 bases, 9 bases remained unmatched. There are 18 residues in the CDR3.

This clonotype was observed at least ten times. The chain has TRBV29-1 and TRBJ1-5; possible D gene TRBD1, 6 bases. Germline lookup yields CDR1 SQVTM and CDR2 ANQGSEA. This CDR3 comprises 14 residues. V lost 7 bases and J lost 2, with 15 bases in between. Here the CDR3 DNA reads TGCAGCGCCGGCACAGGGTTAGGCAATCAGCCCCAGCATTTT. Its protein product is CSAGTGLGNQPQHF.

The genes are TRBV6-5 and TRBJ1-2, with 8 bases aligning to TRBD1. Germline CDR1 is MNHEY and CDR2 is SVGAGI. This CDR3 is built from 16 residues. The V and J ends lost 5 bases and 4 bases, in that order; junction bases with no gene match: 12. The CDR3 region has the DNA TGTGCCAGCAGTGAACGCGCAGGGGGCAAAGTCTATGGCTACACCTTC. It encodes CASSERAGGKVYGYTF.

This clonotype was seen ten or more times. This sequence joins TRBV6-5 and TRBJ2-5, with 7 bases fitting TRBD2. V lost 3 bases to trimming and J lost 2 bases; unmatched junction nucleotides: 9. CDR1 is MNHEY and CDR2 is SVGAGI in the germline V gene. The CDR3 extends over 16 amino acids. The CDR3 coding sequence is TGTGCCAGCAGTTATGATGCGGGAGTATCGCAAGAGACCCAGTACTTC. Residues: CASSYDAGVSQETQYF.

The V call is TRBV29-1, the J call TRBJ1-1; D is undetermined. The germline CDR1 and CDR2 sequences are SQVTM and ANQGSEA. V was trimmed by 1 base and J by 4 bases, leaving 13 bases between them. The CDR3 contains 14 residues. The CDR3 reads CSVEGVARATEAFF. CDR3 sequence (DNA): TGCAGCGTTGAAGGGGTTGCGCGGGCCACTGAAGCTTTCTTT.

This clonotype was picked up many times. CDR3 protein: CSVEQGIMNTEAFF. The CDR3 DNA reads as TGCAGCGTTGAACAGGGGATCATGAACACTGAAGCTTTCTTT. The gene calls are TRBV29-1 and TRBJ1-1; a possible D gene is TRBD1 (6 bases). V lost 2 bases to trimming and J lost 0 bases, with 10 bases between them. From germline, CDR1 is SQVTM and CDR2 ANQGSEA. The CDR3 has 14 amino acids.

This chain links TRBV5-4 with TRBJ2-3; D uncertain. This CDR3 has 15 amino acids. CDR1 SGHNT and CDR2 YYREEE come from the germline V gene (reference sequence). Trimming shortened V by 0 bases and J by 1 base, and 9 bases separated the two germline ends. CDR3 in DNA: TGTGCCAGCAGCTTGGAGGTCAGAGGCACAGATACGCAGTATTTT. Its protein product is CASSLEVRGTDTQYF.

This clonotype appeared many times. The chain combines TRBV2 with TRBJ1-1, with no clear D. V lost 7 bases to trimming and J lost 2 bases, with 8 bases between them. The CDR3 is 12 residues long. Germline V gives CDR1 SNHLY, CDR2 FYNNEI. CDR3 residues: CASNIRNTEAFF. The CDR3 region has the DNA TGTGCCAGCAATATACGAAACACTGAAGCTTTCTTT.